The clone carrying this T cell receptor (beta chain) was seen only once. Its antigen is undetermined. The data derive from a study of response to subunit inactivated influenza vaccine. Study results and caveats: Every seasonal influenza vaccination brings in few new T cells, the authors suggested.

V was trimmed by 4 bases and J by 13 bases, leaving 13 bases between them. Germline lookup yields CDR1 MGHDK and CDR2 SYGVNS. This CDR3 has 11 amino acids. TCRdb reanalysed the RT-PCR reads using MiXCR and keeps one entry per CDR3 protein. The sample holds about 500,000 distinct CDR3 sequences, more than 15% seen once. The chain joins TRBV25-1 to TRBJ1-1; D is uncertain. This TCR was recovered from a man aged 50 to 69 who received an inactivated influenza vaccine. This material consisted of CD4+ T cells sorted from PBMCs, taken around 2 years after vaccination. The CDR3 spells CASSGASLVFF. DNA of the CDR3: TGTGCCAGCAGTGGGGCGAGTCTGGTTTTCTTT.